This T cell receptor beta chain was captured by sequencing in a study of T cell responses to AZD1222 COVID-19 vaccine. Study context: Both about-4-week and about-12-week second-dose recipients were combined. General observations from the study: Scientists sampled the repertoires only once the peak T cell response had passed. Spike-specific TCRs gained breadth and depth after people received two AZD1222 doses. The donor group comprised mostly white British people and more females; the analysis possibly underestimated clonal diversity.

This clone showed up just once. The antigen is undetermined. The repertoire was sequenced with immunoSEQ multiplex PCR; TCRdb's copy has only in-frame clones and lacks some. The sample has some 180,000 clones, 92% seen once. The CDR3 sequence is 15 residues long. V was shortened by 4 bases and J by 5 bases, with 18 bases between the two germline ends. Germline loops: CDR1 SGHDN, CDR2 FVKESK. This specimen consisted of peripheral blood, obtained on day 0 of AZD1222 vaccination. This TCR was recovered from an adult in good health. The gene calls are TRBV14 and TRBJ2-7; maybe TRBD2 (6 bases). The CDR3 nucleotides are TGTGCCAGCAGCCTGGGGGGTGCCGGGTTGGACGAGCAGTACTTC. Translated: CASSLGGAGLDEQYF.